This T cell receptor (beta chain) was obtained from a study of T cells in Graves' hyperthyroidism and ophthalmopathy. Trimming shortened V by 6 bases and J by 11 bases, and 19 bases separated the two germline ends. This CDR3 has 12 residues. The germline gives CDR1 DFQATT, CDR2 SNEGSKA (reference sequence). Researchers took RNA transcripts and amplified the TCR beta CDR3 regions from them. With the HTBI primer set, the TCR CDR3 went through a first round of RT-PCR. From the multiplex PCR reads, TCRdb called clonotypes with MiXCR, one entry per CDR3 protein. Counted here are about 400,000 distinct CDR3 sequences, roughly 13% occurring once; the ten biggest clones make up 9.2%.

What was sequenced was blood. The chain recombines TRBV20-1 with TRBJ1-1; D may be TRBD1 (6 bases). This clonotype was obtained from a woman under 30 with Graves' hyperthyroidism. CDR3 coding DNA: TGCAGTGCCAGACCGGACAGTTTAAAGGCTTTCTTT. Translating gives CSARPDSLKAFF.